These 25 T cell receptor beta chains came from one sample sequenced in a study of OX40 agonist ivuxolimab in advanced cancers. The data were produced by immunoSEQ multiplex PCR, yet TCRdb's version contains in-frame clones alone and is incomplete. The sample includes tens of thousands of clones, approximately 90% of them seen just once. Sequenced here: CD4+ or CD8+ T cells sorted from blood, sampled in a trial of the OX40 agonist ivuxolimab. The receptors originated from an adult with an advanced solid tumor such as melanoma, head and neck, liver or kidney cancer.

This clone has a handful of counts. The CDR3 DNA is TGTGCCAGCAGCTTGGTGGCACCCCCGACGCCTGAAGCTTTCTTT. The encoded protein is CASSLVAPPTPEAFF. J is TRBJ1-1 and V is TRBV5-6; D call uncertain. CDR1 and CDR2 from the germline V gene are SGHDT and YYEEEE. The CDR3 is 15 amino acids. V was trimmed by 0 bases and J by 6 bases, leaving 15 bases between them.

This chain uses TRBV7-9 with TRBJ1-1, with TRBD1 as a possible D gene (5 bases). This CDR3 is built from 15 residues. The V end lost 5 bases, the J end lost 1 base, and 14 bases lay between the germline ends. Germline CDR1 and CDR2: SEHNR and FQNEAQ (reference sequence). The CDR3 coding sequence is TGTGCCAGCAGCAACGCAGGGCTCGGGAACACTGAAGCTTTCTTT. The encoded protein is CASSNAGLGNTEAFF.

A remark on this clone: The junction does not match germline at one end; this may be a read error. This chain uses TRBV29-1 with TRBJ2-5, with TRBD1 as a possible D gene (5 bases). The CDR3 length is 8 residues. Germline V gene sequence: CDR1 SQVTM, CDR2 ANQGSEA. CDR3 residues: CSVGGEDF. The DNA for the CDR3 is TGCAGCGTTGGGGGCGAAGACTTC.

V gene TRBV7-6 combines with J gene TRBJ2-1; TRBD2 matches at 10 bases. The V segment lost 7 bases and the J segment 3 bases; nucleotides outside the gene matches: 12. CDR3 length: 17 amino acids. Germline CDR1 is SGHVS and CDR2 is FNYEAQ. CDR3: CASTMSPSGSYYNEQFF. In DNA form, the CDR3 reads TGTGCCAGCACCATGTCCCCTAGCGGGAGTTACTACAATGAGCAGTTCTTC.

The V call is TRBV5-4, the J call TRBJ2-5; 15 nucleotides line up with TRBD2. From germline, CDR1 is SGHNT and CDR2 YYREEE (reference sequence). Trimming at V came to 3 bases and at J to 4 bases, leaving 1 base not matched to a gene. The CDR3 contains 15 residues. The CDR3 coding sequence is TGTGCCAGCAGCTCGGGACTAGCGGGAGGAGAGACCCAGTACTTC. It is translated as CASSSGLAGGETQYF.

The chain employs TRBV7-8 and TRBJ2-1; 12 nucleotides line up with TRBD2. In germline, CDR1 is SGHVS, CDR2 FQNEAQ. The CDR3 runs to 18 residues. The J segment lost 8 bases and the V segment lost 0 bases, leaving 11 bases of the junction unmatched. The DNA of the CDR3 is TGTGCCAGCAGCTTAGCACGGACTAGCGGGAAAGTAGGCCATGAGCAGTTCTTC. Translation: CASSLARTSGKVGHEQFF.

The V gene is TRBV28, the J gene TRBJ2-7; D may be TRBD2 (5 bases). CDR1 is MDHEN and CDR2 is SYDVKM in the germline V gene. Trimming removed 3 bases from V and 1 base from J, with 16 bases in between. This CDR3 contains 16 residues. CDR3 loop: CASSFGVGARSYEQYF. The CDR3 DNA sequence: TGTGCCAGCAGTTTCGGGGTCGGAGCCCGTTCCTACGAGCAGTACTTC.

A note on this clone: One end of the junction does not line up with germline, which may come from a read error. V usage is TRBV7-9 and J usage is TRBJ2-2; 8 bases map to TRBD2. The CDR3 spans 15 residues. In germline, CDR1 is SEHNR, CDR2 FQNEAQ (reference sequence). The CDR3 here is CASSLASGNPGELFF. CDR3 bases: TGTGCCAGCAGCTTAGCTAGCGGGAACCCCGGGGAGCTGTTTTTT.

The J gene is TRBJ2-7, the V gene TRBV5-6; 7 nucleotides align to TRBD1. The CDR3 contains 14 residues. J gave up 4 bases and V 0 bases, and 4 bases lay outside the gene matches. Germline lookup yields CDR1 SGHDT and CDR2 YYEEEE. The CDR3 region is CASSLERGLYEQYF. Here the CDR3 DNA reads TGTGCCAGCAGCTTGGAAAGGGGGCTGTACGAGCAGTACTTC.

The chain uses TRBV21-1 and TRBJ1-4. TRBV21-1 is a known pseudogene. The length of the CDR3 is 16 residues. CDR3 DNA sequence: TGTGCCAGCAGCAAAGTGGACGGAGGGAGAAGTGAAAAACTGTTTTTT. Its translation: CASSKVDGGRSEKLFF.

V and J are TRBV4-1 and TRBJ2-7; D is unclear. CDR3 length equals 14 residues. V was trimmed by 1 base and J by 4 bases, leaving 11 bases between them. The germline V gene encodes CDR1 MGHRA and CDR2 YSYEKL. CDR3 sequence (DNA): TGCGCCAGCAGCCAAGCCGACGGCAGGTACGAGCAGTACTTC. Translated: CASSQADGRYEQYF.

The chain recombines TRBV4-1 with TRBJ2-7; 8 bases are shared with TRBD2. The length of the CDR3 is 16 residues. Trimming removed 1 base from V and 0 bases from J; junction bases left unmatched: 5. Germline V gene data show CDR1 as MGHRA and CDR2 as YSYEKL. Written as DNA, the CDR3 is TGCGCCAGCAGCCAAGGGGCGAGCGGGAGCTCCTACGAGCAGTACTTC. Translation: CASSQGASGSSYEQYF.

The V and J genes are TRBV7-9 and TRBJ1-6, with 8 bases matching TRBD1. The CDR3 runs 15 residues. V trimming: 5 bases; J trimming: 7 bases; junction bases outside the gene matches: 7. CDR1 and CDR2 from the germline V gene are SEHNR and FQNEAQ (reference sequence). In nucleotides, the CDR3 is TGTGCCAGCAGCCACCGACAGGGGTTGAATTCACCCCTCCACTTT. It codes for CASSHRQGLNSPLHF.

V is TRBV5-4 and J is TRBJ2-7; 10 nucleotides line up with TRBD1. There are 14 residues in the CDR3. Germline assignment: CDR1 SGHNT and CDR2 YYREEE (reference sequence). V shed 0 bases and J 5 bases; nucleotides not matched to a gene: 2. CDR3 bases: TGTGCCAGCAGCTTGGCTGGGACAGGGGACGAGCAGTACTTC. It specifies CASSLAGTGDEQYF.

The rearrangement uses TRBV19 and TRBJ1-1; 10 bases agree with TRBD1. Germline trimming cut 6 bases from V and 4 bases from J; bases unmatched to any gene: 5. The CDR3 has 14 amino acids. The germline gives CDR1 LNHDA, CDR2 SQIVND (reference sequence). The CDR3 DNA reads TGTGCCAGTAGCCCAAGGACAGGGGGCACTGAAGCTTTCTTT. Its translation: CASSPRTGGTEAFF. Full variable domain (missing parts from reference TRBV19 and TRBJ1-1): DGGITQSPKYLFRKEGQNVTLSCEQNLNHDAMYWYRQDPGQGLRLIYYSQIVNDFQKGDIAEGYSVSREKKESFPLTVTSAQKNPTAFYLCASSPRTGGTEAFFGQGTRLTVV.

Only one count was recorded for this clone. The chain carries TRBV7-9 and TRBJ2-2, with D hard to call. V lost 1 base, J lost 7 bases, and 10 bases lay in between. The germline gives CDR1 SEHNR, CDR2 FQNEAQ (reference sequence). CDR3 size: 14 residues. The CDR3 loop is CASSLVLNDGELFF. The DNA for the CDR3 is TGTGCCAGCAGCTTAGTTCTAAACGACGGGGAGCTGTTTTTT.

This sequence joins TRBV19 and TRBJ1-6, with 7 bases aligning to TRBD1. Germline CDR1 reads LNHDA; CDR2 reads SQIVND (reference sequence). V trimming: 5 bases; J trimming: 7 bases; junction bases outside the gene matches: 8. The CDR3 loop spans 15 amino acids. CDR3 region: CASSDRESNNSPLHF. The CDR3 coding sequence is TGTGCCAGTAGTGACAGGGAGTCGAACAATTCACCCCTCCACTTT.

The V gene is TRBV5-1, the J gene TRBJ2-3, with TRBD2 as a possible D gene (6 bases). Germline V gene data show CDR1 as SGHRS and CDR2 as YFSETQ. V lost 3 bases to trimming and J lost 6 bases, with 17 bases between them. The CDR3 consists of 15 residues. The DNA of the CDR3 is TGCGCCAGCAGCTCCTACGGACGGGAGCTGGATACGCAGTATTTT. This sequence encodes CASSSYGRELDTQYF.

J is TRBJ2-7 and V is TRBV5-1; 11 nucleotides align to TRBD1. In germline, CDR1 is SGHRS, CDR2 YFSETQ. This CDR3 is 17 amino acids long. V lost 2 bases to trimming and J lost 2 bases; unmatched junction nucleotides: 9. The CDR3 sequence is CASSLFKTGQGAYEQYF. The DNA for the CDR3 is TGCGCCAGCAGCTTATTTAAGACGGGACAGGGGGCCTACGAGCAGTACTTC.

The chain combines TRBV19 with TRBJ2-4; 10 nucleotides line up with TRBD1. The CDR3 contains 14 residues. The J segment lost 9 bases and the V segment lost 5 bases, leaving 7 bases of the junction unmatched. Germline V gives CDR1 LNHDA, CDR2 SQIVND (reference sequence). The CDR3 sequence: CASSLTRDRGIQYF. CDR3 DNA sequence: TGTGCCAGTAGTCTCACCCGGGACAGGGGCATTCAGTACTTC.

V usage is TRBV10-2 and J usage is TRBJ2-1; D call uncertain. The germline CDR1 and CDR2 sequences are WSHSY and SAAADI. This CDR3 is 14 amino acids long. V was shortened by 3 bases and J by 1 base, with 7 bases between the two germline ends. The CDR3 is CASSDGQSYNEQFF. CDR3 nucleotides: TGCGCCAGCAGTGATGGCCAGTCCTACAATGAGCAGTTCTTC.

V usage is TRBV19 and J usage is TRBJ2-2; 8 nucleotides agree with TRBD2. Losses at the gene ends were 1 base for V and 4 bases for J; bases not matched to a gene: 2. The germline gives CDR1 LNHDA, CDR2 SQIVND (reference sequence). This CDR3 spans 15 amino acids. The CDR3, as DNA: TGTGCCAGTAGTATAGTAGCGGGAAGCACCGGGGAGCTGTTTTTT. It yields the protein CASSIVAGSTGELFF. Complete variable domain (other parts from reference TRBV19 and TRBJ2-2): DGGITQSPKYLFRKEGQNVTLSCEQNLNHDAMYWYRQDPGQGLRLIYYSQIVNDFQKGDIAEGYSVSREKKESFPLTVTSAQKNPTAFYLCASSIVAGSTGELFFGEGSRLTVL.

The chain has TRBV27 and TRBJ2-1; 10 nucleotides align to TRBD1. The CDR3 covers 15 residues. The ends lost 3 bases at V and 8 bases at J; junction bases unmatched: 7. CDR1 MNHEY and CDR2 SMNVEV come from the germline V gene (reference sequence). The CDR3 bases are TGTGCCAGCAGTTTCCCGCGGGACAGGGGCTATGAGCAGTTCTTC. As protein: CASSFPRDRGYEQFF.

The chain has TRBV7-9 and TRBJ2-7, with TRBD2 identical over 13 bases. Germline V lookup: CDR1 SEHNR, CDR2 FQNEAQ (reference sequence). The V and J ends lost 5 bases and 7 bases, in that order; junction bases with no gene match: 8. The CDR3 is 15 residues long. CDR3: CASSPGTSGTLEQYF. The CDR3 region has the DNA TGTGCCAGCAGCCCCGGGACTAGCGGGACCCTGGAGCAGTACTTC.

The chain joins TRBV5-4 to TRBJ2-1; possibly TRBD2 for D (6 bases). CDR1 is SGHNT and CDR2 is YYREEE in the germline V gene (reference sequence). The CDR3 length is 13 residues. The V and J ends lost 4 bases and 6 bases respectively, with 11 bases between them. The CDR3 nucleotides are TGTGCCAGCAGCGTACTAGCTCTCAATGAGCAGTTCTTC. Translated: CASSVLALNEQFF.